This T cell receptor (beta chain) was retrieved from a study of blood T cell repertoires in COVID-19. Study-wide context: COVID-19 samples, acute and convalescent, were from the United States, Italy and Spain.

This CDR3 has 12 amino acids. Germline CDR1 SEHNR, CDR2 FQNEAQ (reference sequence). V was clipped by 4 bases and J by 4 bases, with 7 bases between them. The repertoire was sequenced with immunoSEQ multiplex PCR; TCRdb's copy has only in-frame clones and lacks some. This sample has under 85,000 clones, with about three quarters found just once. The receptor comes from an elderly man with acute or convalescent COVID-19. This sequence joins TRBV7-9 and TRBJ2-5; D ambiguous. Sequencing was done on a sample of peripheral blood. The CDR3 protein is CASSSARETQYF. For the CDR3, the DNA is TGTGCCAGCAGCTCCGCCAGAGAGACCCAGTACTTC.